The present T cell receptor beta chain was sequenced within a study of blood T cell repertoires in COVID-19. Turning to the study itself: The analysed material was cDNA or gDNA that came from T cells, B-cell-depleted T cells, or PBMCs.

Clones were sequenced by immunoSEQ multiplex PCR, and TCRdb holds only the in-frame ones, with some missing. The table includes approximately 140,000 clones, 84% detected once. Germline CDR1 is SNHLY and CDR2 is FYNNEI. CDR3 length equals 13 residues. Trimming removed 4 bases from V and 1 base from J, with 7 bases in between. The receptor's source is a man aged 45-60 years in a cohort exposed to, infected with or recovered from COVID-19 (not recorded which). Sequenced sample: PBMCs or T cells enriched from blood (not recorded which). The chain has TRBV2 and TRBJ1-2, with D perhaps matching TRBD1 (5 bases). CDR3 coding DNA: TGTGCCAGCAGTGTCGACAGTAACTATGGCTACACCTTC. Its translation is CASSVDSNYGYTF.